One sample yielded the 12 T cell receptor beta chains listed below, sequenced in a study of blood T cell repertoires in COVID-19. TCRdb keeps only in-frame clones here, not all; method: immunoSEQ multiplex PCR. The sample yields under 250,000 clones, roughly 80% seen once. Sequencing input: peripheral blood. Receptors originate from a man older than 75 with acute or convalescent COVID-19.

This chain's CDR3 is CASSGGGPHEQYF. CDR3 DNA sequence: TGTGCCAGCAGCGGGGGGGGCCCCCACGAGCAGTACTTC. The genes are TRBV3-1 (or the pseudogene TRBV3-2) and TRBJ2-7; D is possibly TRBD2 (7 bases). V was cut by 5 bases and J by 5 bases, with 13 bases left in between. CDR1 and CDR2 from the germline V gene are LGHDT and YNNKEL (reference sequence). This CDR3 region has 13 residues.

This clone was seen a few times. The rearrangement joins TRBV25-1 to TRBJ2-7; TRBD1 might be the D (6 bases). The CDR3 has 12 amino acids. Trimming shortened V by 6 bases and J by 7 bases, and 13 bases separated the two germline ends. From germline, CDR1 is MGHDK and CDR2 SYGVNS. The CDR3 coding sequence is TGTGCCAGCAGCCCGGGGACACTTGAGCAGTACTTC. Amino acids: CASSPGTLEQYF.

This clone occurred a few times. V is TRBV11-2 and J is TRBJ1-6; 11 nucleotides agree with TRBD1. This CDR3 region has 16 residues. With V trimmed by 5 bases and J by 10 bases, 10 bases remained unmatched. Germline CDR1 is SGHAT and CDR2 is FQNNGV. The CDR3 here is CASSVGQGGLWSPLHF. The DNA of the CDR3 is TGTGCCAGCAGCGTGGGACAGGGGGGGCTTTGGTCACCCCTCCACTTT.

The chain has TRBV3-1 (or the pseudogene TRBV3-2) and TRBJ1-4, with TRBD1 matching 8 bases. The V gene's germline CDR1 is LGHDT and CDR2 YNNKEL (reference sequence). V lost 4 bases, J lost 6 bases, and 4 bases stayed unmatched. The CDR3 covers 14 residues. The CDR3 nucleotides read TGTGCCAGCAGCCCTACAGGGGGTTATGAAAAACTGTTTTTT. Its translation: CASSPTGGYEKLFF.

The rearrangement links TRBV6-1 to TRBJ2-7; 14 positions agree with TRBD2. There are 15 residues in the CDR3. Germline CDR1 reads MNHNS; CDR2 reads SASEGT. J gave up 3 bases and V 3 bases, and 1 base lay outside the gene matches. CDR3 residues: CASSEGLAGVYEQYF. The CDR3 coding sequence is TGTGCCAGCAGTGAGGGACTAGCGGGAGTCTACGAGCAGTACTTC.

In its sample, this clone was seen a few times. The chain uses TRBV4-1 and TRBJ2-5, with D maybe TRBD2 (5 bases). The CDR3 spans 14 residues. Trimming took off 1 base at V and 7 bases at J, with 13 bases between the two ends. Looked up from germline, CDR1 is MGHRA and CDR2 is YSYEKL. The CDR3 DNA reads as TGCGCCAGCAGCCAAGTTCTACTAGTGGGGACCCAGTACTTC. It specifies CASSQVLLVGTQYF.

The rearrangement links TRBV14 to TRBJ1-6; tentative D call: TRBD1 (5 bases). CDR1 and CDR2 (germline): SGHDN, FVKESK. The CDR3 length is 19 residues. The V and J ends lost 2 bases and 0 bases respectively, with 17 bases between them. DNA for the CDR3: TGTGCCAGCAGCCAATACCGGAGCACGACAGCCTCCTATAATTCACCCCTCCACTTT. Translating gives CASSQYRSTTASYNSPLHF.

The chain uses TRBV29-1 and TRBJ2-3, with TRBD2 identical over 13 bases. CDR3 length: 16 residues. Germline V gene data show CDR1 as SQVTM and CDR2 as ANQGSEA. The trim removed 5 bases at V and 6 bases at J, leaving 11 bases unmatched. CDR3 nucleotide sequence: TGCAGCGTTAGGACCGGGACTAGCGGGGTCAGGGATACGCAGTATTTT. This translates into CSVRTGTSGVRDTQYF.

V usage is TRBV19 and J usage is TRBJ2-1; 11 bases are shared with TRBD1. There are 14 residues in the CDR3. V lost 9 bases to trimming and J lost 4 bases; unmatched junction nucleotides: 5. Germline V gene lookup returns CDR1 LNHDA and CDR2 SQIVND (reference sequence). CDR3 amino acids: CASTRDRGYNEQFF. CDR3 nucleotides: TGTGCCAGCACTCGGGACAGGGGGTACAATGAGCAGTTCTTC.

This rearrangement joins TRBV4-1 to TRBJ1-6; D ambiguous. In germline, CDR1 is MGHRA, CDR2 YSYEKL. V was trimmed by 1 base and J by 8 bases, leaving 12 bases between them. The CDR3 is 15 amino acids. CDR3 loop: CASSQVPIRDSPLHF. CDR3 nucleotides: TGCGCCAGCAGCCAAGTACCTATCCGGGATTCACCCCTCCACTTT.

J is TRBJ1-5 and V is TRBV7-2, with 7 bases fitting TRBD1. Germline loops: CDR1 SGHTA, CDR2 FQGNSA. V lost 4 bases and J lost 3; bases outside the gene matches: 6. The CDR3 totals 15 residues. The CDR3 loop is CASSSGTAYNQPQHF. In DNA form, the CDR3 reads TGTGCCAGCAGCTCCGGGACAGCCTACAATCAGCCCCAGCATTTT.

This chain joins TRBV15 and TRBJ2-1; 7 bases match TRBD2. Germline V gives CDR1 LNHNV, CDR2 YYDKDF (reference sequence). CDR3 length: 16 residues. V lost 0 bases, J lost 7 bases, and 9 bases stayed unmatched. This CDR3 reads CATSRDRSGIGNEQFF. The DNA for the CDR3 is TGTGCCACCAGCAGAGATCGAAGCGGGATAGGGAATGAGCAGTTCTTC.